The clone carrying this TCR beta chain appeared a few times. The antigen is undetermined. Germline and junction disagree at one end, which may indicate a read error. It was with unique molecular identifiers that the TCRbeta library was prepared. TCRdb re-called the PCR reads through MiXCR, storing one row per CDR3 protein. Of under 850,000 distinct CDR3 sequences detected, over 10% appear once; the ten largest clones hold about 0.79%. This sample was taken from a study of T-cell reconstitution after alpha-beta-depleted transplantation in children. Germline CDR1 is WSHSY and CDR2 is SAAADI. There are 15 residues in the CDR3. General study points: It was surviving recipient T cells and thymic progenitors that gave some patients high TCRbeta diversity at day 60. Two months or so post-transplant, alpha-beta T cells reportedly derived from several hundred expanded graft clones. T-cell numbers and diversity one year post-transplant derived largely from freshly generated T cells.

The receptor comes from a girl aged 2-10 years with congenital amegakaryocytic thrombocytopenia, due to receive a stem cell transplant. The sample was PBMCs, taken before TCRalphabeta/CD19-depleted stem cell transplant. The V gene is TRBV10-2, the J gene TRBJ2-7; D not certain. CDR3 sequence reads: CASSEERTLTYEQCF. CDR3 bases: TGCGCCAGCAGTGAAGAAAGGACCCTAACCTACGAGCAGTGCTTC.